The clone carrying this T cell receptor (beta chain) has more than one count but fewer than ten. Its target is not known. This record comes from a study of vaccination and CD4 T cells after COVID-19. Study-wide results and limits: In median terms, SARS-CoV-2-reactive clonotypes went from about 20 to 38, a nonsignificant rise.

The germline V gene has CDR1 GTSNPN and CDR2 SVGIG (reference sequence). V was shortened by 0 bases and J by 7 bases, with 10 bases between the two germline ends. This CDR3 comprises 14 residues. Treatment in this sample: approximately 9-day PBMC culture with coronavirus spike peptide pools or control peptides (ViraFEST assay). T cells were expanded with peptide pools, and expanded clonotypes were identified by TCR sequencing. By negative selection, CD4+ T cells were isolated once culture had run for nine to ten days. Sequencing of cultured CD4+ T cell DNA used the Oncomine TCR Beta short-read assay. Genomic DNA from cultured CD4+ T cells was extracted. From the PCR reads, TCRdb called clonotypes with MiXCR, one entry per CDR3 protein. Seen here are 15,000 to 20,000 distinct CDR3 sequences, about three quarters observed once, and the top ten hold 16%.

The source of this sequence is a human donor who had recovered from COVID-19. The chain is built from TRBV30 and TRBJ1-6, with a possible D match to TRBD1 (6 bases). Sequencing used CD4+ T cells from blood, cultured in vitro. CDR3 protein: CAWSVSGTNSPLHF. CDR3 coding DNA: TGTGCCTGGAGTGTAAGTGGGACAAATTCACCCCTCCACTTT.